Below are 10 T cell receptor beta chains sequenced from a single sample in a study of cytomegalovirus exposure and HLA in healthy donors. Clones were read by immunoSEQ multiplex PCR, and TCRdb kept only the in-frame ones, dropping some. The sample lists about 140,000 clones; roughly 90% were seen once. The specimen sequenced was PBMCs. Receptors were obtained from a man in his late teens or twenties in good health and CMV-seropositive.

As to this clone: Additional DNA sequences in this sample encode the identical CDR3. This chain uses TRBV7-9 with TRBJ1-1; D may be TRBD1 (5 bases). V was pared by 2 bases and J by 4 bases, with 5 bases between. From germline, CDR1 is SEHNR and CDR2 FQNEAQ (reference sequence). CDR3 size: 12 residues. For the CDR3, the DNA is TGTGCCAGCAGCTTAAGGGGCACTGAAGCTTTCTTT. Protein product: CASSLRGTEAFF.

DNA for the CDR3: TGTGCCAGCAGTGAAGGTACAGTACTGGTCTATGGCTACACCTTC. The encoded protein is CASSEGTVLVYGYTF. This chain connects TRBV25-1 to TRBJ1-2; unclear D gene. The CDR3 covers 15 residues. Germline CDR1 MGHDK, CDR2 SYGVNS. The V and J ends lost 2 bases and 4 bases respectively, with 14 bases between them.

The CDR3 sequence is CASSLGAAETQYF. DNA for the CDR3: TGTGCCAGCAGCTTGGGAGCGGCGGAGACCCAGTACTTC. The V call is TRBV5-4, the J call TRBJ2-5; maybe TRBD2 (5 bases). CDR1 is SGHNT, CDR2 YYREEE, per germline (reference sequence). There are 13 residues in the CDR3. V gave up 0 bases and J gave up 5 bases, with 8 bases separating them. The complete variable domain, with remaining parts taken from reference TRBV5-4 and TRBJ2-5, reads ETGVTQSPTHLIKTRGQQVTLRCSSQSGHNTVSWYQQALGQGPQFIFQYYREEENGRGNFPPRFSGLQFPNYSSELNVNALELDDSALYLCASSLGAAETQYFGPGTRLLVL.

The rearrangement uses TRBV7-2 and TRBJ1-6; D unresolved. Per germline, CDR1 SGHTA and CDR2 FQGNSA. The CDR3 is made up of 15 amino acids. Trimming took 3 bases from V and 8 from J, leaving 14 bases between them. Written as DNA, the CDR3 is TGTGCCAGCAGCTTTACCCCTCAGGCTTATTCACCCCTCCACTTT. Amino acids: CASSFTPQAYSPLHF.

This rearrangement joins TRBV6-6 to TRBJ2-7; no clear D gene. This CDR3 is 14 amino acids long. Germline V lookup: CDR1 MNHNY, CDR2 SVGAGI (reference sequence). V was clipped by 0 bases and J by 2 bases, with 8 bases between them. In DNA, the CDR3 is TGTGCCAGCAGTTACTCTCACAGAACCTACGAGCAGTACTTC. As protein: CASSYSHRTYEQYF.

J is TRBJ2-7 and V is TRBV27; the D is unclear. The CDR3 extends over 12 amino acids. Germline CDR1 MNHEY, CDR2 SMNVEV (reference sequence). Deletions cut 8 bases from V and 2 bases from J, with 10 bases between. The CDR3 DNA reads as TGTGCCAGCGGCAGGCCAGCCTACGAGCAGTACTTC. Its translation is CASGRPAYEQYF.

V gene TRBV28 combines with J gene TRBJ1-2, with D maybe TRBD1 (5 bases). The CDR3 runs 13 residues. The germline V and J ends were trimmed by 8 bases and 6 bases, with 16 bases remaining between them. Germline CDR1 MDHEN, CDR2 SYDVKM. The CDR3 DNA is TGTGCCAGCTGCTTACAAGGAGGGGATGGCTACACCTTC. As protein: CASCLQGGDGYTF.

The chain links TRBV19 to TRBJ2-3; no definite D call. Germline-derived CDR1 and CDR2 are LNHDA and SQIVND (reference sequence). Trimming stripped 6 bases from V and 4 bases from J, with 11 bases between. The CDR3 consists of 13 residues. CDR3 loop: CASRKDTSDTQYF. The CDR3 DNA sequence: TGTGCCAGTAGGAAAGACACTTCAGATACGCAGTATTTT.

The V gene is TRBV7-3, the J gene TRBJ2-6; 10 nucleotides match TRBD1. The CDR3 consists of 16 residues. With 4 bases clipped from V and 2 bases from J, the junction kept 2 bases outside the gene matches. In germline, CDR1 is SGHTA, CDR2 FQGTGA. In DNA, the CDR3 is TGTGCCAGCAGCTGGACAGGGGGTCCTGGGGCCAACGTCCTGACTTTC. It encodes CASSWTGGPGANVLTF. The variable domain in full, completed from reference TRBV7-3 and TRBJ2-6, reads GAGVSQTPSNKVTEKGKYVELRCDPISGHTALYWYRQSLGQGPEFLIYFQGTGAADDSGLPNDRFFAVRPEGSVSTLKIQRTERGDSAVYLCASSWTGGPGANVLTFGAGSRLTVL.

Comments on this clone: The sample holds other DNA sequences that translate to the same CDR3. The chain is built from TRBV7-9 and TRBJ1-1; D call uncertain. V was cut by 2 bases and J by 5 bases, with 6 bases left in between. CDR3 length: 12 amino acids. Germline V CDR1 and CDR2: SEHNR, FQNEAQ (reference sequence). For the CDR3, the DNA is TGTGCCAGCAGCTTAACGGGAACTGAAGCTTTCTTT. It specifies CASSLTGTEAFF. Using reference TRBV7-9 and TRBJ1-1 for the parts outside the CDR3, the full variable domain is DTGVSQNPRHKITKRGQNVTFRCDPISEHNRLYWYRQTLGQGPEFLTYFQNEAQLEKSRLLSDRFSAERPKGSFSTLEIQRTEQGDSAMYLCASSLTGTEAFFGQGTRLTVV.